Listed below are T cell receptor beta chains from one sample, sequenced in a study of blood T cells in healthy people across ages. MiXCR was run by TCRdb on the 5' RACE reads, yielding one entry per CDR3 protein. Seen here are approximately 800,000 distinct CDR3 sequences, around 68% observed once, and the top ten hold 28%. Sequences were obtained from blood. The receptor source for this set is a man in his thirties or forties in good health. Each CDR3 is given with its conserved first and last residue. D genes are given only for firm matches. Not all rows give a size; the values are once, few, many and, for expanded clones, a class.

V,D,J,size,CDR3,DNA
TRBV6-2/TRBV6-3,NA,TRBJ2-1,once,CASRLTDPSSYNEQFF,TGTGCCAGCAGGCTGACAGATCCGAGCTCCTACAATGAGCAGTTCTTC
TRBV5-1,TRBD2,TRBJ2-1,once,CASSLSPMTGGANNEQFF,TGCGCCAGCAGCTTGTCACCCATGACCGGGGGGGCTAATAATGAGCAGTTCTTC
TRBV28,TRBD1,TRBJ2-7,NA,CASRETGIDYEQYF,TGTGCCAGCAGGGAGACAGGGATTGACTACGAGCAGTACTTC
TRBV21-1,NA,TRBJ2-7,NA,CASGSRTHSYEQYF,TGTGCCAGCGGCTCTCGGACTCACTCCTACGAGCAGTACTTC
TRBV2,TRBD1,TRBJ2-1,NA,CASSATGQGFGEQFF,TGTGCCAGCAGTGCGACAGGACAGGGGTTTGGCGAGCAGTTCTTC
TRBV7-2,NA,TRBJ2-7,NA,CASSARQDSYEQYF,TGTGCCAGCAGCGCCCGACAGGACTCCTACGAGCAGTACTTC
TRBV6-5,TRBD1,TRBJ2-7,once,CASSYSDRGPSYEQYF,TGTGCCAGCAGTTATTCGGACAGGGGACCATCCTACGAGCAGTACTTC
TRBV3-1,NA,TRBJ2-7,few,CASSQWGRAYEQYF,TGTGCCAGCAGCCAATGGGGAAGGGCCTACGAGCAGTACTTC
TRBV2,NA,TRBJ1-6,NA,CASGAGKKPLHF,TGTGCCAGCGGGGCAGGGAAGAAACCCCTCCACTTT
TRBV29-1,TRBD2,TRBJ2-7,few,CSANGGVSYEQYF,TGCAGCGCCAACGGGGGGGTCTCCTACGAGCAGTACTTC
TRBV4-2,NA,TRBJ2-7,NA,CASSQEPRREQYF,TGTGCCAGCAGCCAAGAACCGCGACGGGAGCAGTACTTC
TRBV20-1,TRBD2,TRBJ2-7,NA,CSALGLAGTSYEQYF,TGCAGTGCTTTAGGACTAGCGGGGACCTCCTACGAGCAGTACTTC
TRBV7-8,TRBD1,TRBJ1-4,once,CASSPYRDRGRGKLFF,TGTGCCAGCAGCCCCTACCGGGACAGGGGGCGCGGAAAACTGTTTTTT
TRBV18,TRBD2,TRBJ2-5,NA,CASSPGLAGAGETQYF,TGTGCCAGCTCACCGGGACTAGCGGGAGCAGGGGAGACCCAGTACTTC
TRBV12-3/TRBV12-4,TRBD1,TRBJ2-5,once,CASTPTGRGGTQYF,TGTGCCAGCACCCCGACAGGGAGAGGTGGGACCCAGTACTTC
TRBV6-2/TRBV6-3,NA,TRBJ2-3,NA,CASVDRSPRGDTQYF,TGTGCCAGCGTAGACAGAAGCCCCCGAGGGGATACGCAGTATTTT
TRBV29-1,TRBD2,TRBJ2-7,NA,CSVNSGGPFYEQYF,TGCAGCGTTAATAGCGGGGGTCCGTTCTACGAGCAGTACTTC
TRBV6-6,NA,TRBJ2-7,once,CASRRKGGPTYEQYF,TGTGCCAGCAGGAGAAAGGGGGGACCTACCTACGAGCAGTACTTC
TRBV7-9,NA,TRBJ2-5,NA,CASSPGEGSETQYF,TGTGCCAGCAGCCCTGGCGAAGGTAGTGAGACCCAGTACTTC
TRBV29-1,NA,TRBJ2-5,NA,CSVQPLQETQYF,TGCAGCGTCCAACCTCTGCAAGAGACCCAGTACTTC
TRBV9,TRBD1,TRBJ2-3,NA,CASSDNRDRVSEDTQYF,TGTGCCAGCAGCGATAACCGGGACAGGGTGAGTGAGGATACGCAGTATTTT
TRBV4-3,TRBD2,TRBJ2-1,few,CASSQETSGIYNEQFF,TGCGCCAGCAGCCAAGAGACTAGCGGCATTTACAATGAGCAGTTCTTC
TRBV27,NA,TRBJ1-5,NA,CASSLFASAQHF,TGTGCCAGCAGTCTCTTCGCTTCGGCGCAGCATTTT
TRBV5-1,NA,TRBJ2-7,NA,CASSFGGERAEQYF,TGCGCCAGCAGCTTTGGAGGGGAAAGGGCGGAGCAGTACTTC
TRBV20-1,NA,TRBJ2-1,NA,CSARHRLSYNEQFF,TGCAGTGCTAGACACAGGCTGTCCTACAATGAGCAGTTCTTC
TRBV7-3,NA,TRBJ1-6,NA,CASSLGQGGKSPLHF,TGTGCCAGCAGCTTGGGGCAGGGTGGGAAATCACCCCTCCACTTT
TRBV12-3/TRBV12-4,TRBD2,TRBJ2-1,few,CASSLSGGDSSYNEQFF,TGTGCCAGCAGTTTAAGCGGGGGGGATAGCTCCTACAATGAGCAGTTCTTC
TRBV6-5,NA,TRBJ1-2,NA,CASSLGGTGNYGYTF,TGTGCCAGCAGTTTGGGCGGGACGGGGAACTATGGCTACACCTTC
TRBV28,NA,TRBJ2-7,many,CASSLRHEQYF,TGTGCCAGCAGCTTGCGGCACGAGCAGTACTTC
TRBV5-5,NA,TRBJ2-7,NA,CASSLNRAPTRYEQYF,TGTGCCAGCAGCTTAAACAGGGCCCCCACCCGCTACGAGCAGTACTTC
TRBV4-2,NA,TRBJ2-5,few,CASSQDRQGETQYF,TGTGCCAGCAGCCAAGACCGTCAGGGGGAGACCCAGTACTTC
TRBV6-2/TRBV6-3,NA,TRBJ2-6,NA,CASSFNSPISGANVLTF,TGTGCCAGCAGTTTTAACAGCCCAATCTCTGGGGCCAACGTCCTGACTTTC
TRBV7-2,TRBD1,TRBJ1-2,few,CASSLGGGNYGYTF,TGTGCCAGCAGTCTGGGAGGGGGCAACTATGGCTACACCTTC
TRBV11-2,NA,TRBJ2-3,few,CASSWSPGENTQYF,TGTGCCAGCAGCTGGTCCCCGGGGGAAAATACGCAGTATTTT
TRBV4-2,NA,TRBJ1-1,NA,CASSRGGDGAEAFF,TGTGCCAGCAGCCGAGGCGGGGACGGGGCTGAAGCTTTCTTT
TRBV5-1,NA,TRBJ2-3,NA,CASSLPSADTQYF,TGCGCCAGCAGCTTACCCAGCGCAGATACGCAGTATTTT
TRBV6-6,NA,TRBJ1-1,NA,CASSYPLGRSNAEAFF,TGTGCCAGCAGTTACCCGCTTGGACGGTCGAACGCTGAAGCTTTCTTT
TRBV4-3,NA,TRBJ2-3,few,CASSQFGTLDTQYF,TGCGCCAGCAGCCAGTTTGGAACTCTGGATACGCAGTATTTT
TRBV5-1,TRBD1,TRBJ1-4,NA,CASSLVDRGEKLFF,TGCGCCAGCAGCTTGGTGGACAGGGGGGAAAAACTGTTTTTT
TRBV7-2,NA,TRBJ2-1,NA,CASSQTGQDYNEQFF,TGTGCCAGCAGCCAAACTGGGCAGGACTACAATGAGCAGTTCTTC
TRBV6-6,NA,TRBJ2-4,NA,CTSSYLGLAKNIQYF,TGTACCAGCAGTTACCTGGGCCTAGCCAAAAACATTCAGTACTTC
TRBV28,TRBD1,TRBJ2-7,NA,CASSLPLDRGTYEQYF,TGTGCCAGCAGTTTACCCCTGGACAGGGGGACCTACGAGCAGTACTTC
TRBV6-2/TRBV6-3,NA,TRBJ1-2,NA,CASSAPLYGYTF,TGTGCCAGCAGTGCCCCGTTATATGGCTACACCTTC
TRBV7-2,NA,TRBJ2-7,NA,CASSLGFQGFDEQYF,TGTGCCAGCAGCTTAGGGTTCCAGGGGTTCGACGAGCAGTACTTC
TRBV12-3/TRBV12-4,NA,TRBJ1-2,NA,CASTLRERDGYTF,TGTGCCAGCACCTTAAGGGAGAGAGATGGCTACACCTTC
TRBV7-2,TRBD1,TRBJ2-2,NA,CASSLGGTVYTGELFF,TGTGCCAGCAGCTTAGGGGGGACAGTTTACACCGGGGAGCTGTTTTTT
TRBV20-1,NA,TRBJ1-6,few,CSARESSPLHF,TGCAGTGCTAGAGAAAGTTCACCCCTCCACTTT
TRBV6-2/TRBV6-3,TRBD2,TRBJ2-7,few,CASSYLGLAGAIYNEQYF,TGTGCCAGCAGTTACCTGGGACTAGCGGGGGCTATCTACAATGAGCAGTACTTC
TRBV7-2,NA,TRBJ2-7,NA,CASSSSGGSSYEQYF,TGTGCCAGCAGTTCCTCAGGGGGGAGCTCCTACGAGCAGTACTTC
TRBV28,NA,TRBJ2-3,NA,CASGDNTQYF,TGTGCCAGCGGGGATAATACGCAGTATTTT
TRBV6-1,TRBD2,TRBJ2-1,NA,CASSVDWAGVAYNEQFF,TGTGCCAGCAGTGTTGATTGGGCGGGGGTGGCCTACAATGAGCAGTTCTTC
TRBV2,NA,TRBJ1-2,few,CASSAEYGYTF,TGTGCCAGCAGTGCAGAGTATGGCTACACCTTC